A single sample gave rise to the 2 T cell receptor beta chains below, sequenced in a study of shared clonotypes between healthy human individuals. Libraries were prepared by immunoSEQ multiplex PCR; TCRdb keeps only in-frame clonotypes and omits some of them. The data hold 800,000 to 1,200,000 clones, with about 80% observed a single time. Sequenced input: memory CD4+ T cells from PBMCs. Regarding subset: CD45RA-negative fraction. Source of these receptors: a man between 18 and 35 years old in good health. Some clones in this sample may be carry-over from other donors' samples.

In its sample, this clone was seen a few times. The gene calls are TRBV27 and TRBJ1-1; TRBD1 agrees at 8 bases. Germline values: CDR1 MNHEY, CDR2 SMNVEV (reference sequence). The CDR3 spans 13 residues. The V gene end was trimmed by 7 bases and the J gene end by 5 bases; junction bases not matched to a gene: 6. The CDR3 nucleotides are TGTGCCAGCAATCCACAGGGGGGAACTGAAGCTTTCTTT. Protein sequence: CASNPQGGTEAFF.

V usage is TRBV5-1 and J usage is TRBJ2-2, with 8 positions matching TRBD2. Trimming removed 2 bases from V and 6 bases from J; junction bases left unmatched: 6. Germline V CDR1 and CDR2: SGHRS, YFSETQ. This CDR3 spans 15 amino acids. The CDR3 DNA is TGCGCCAGCAGCTTACTAGCGGTCGAAGCCGGGGAGCTGTTTTTT. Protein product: CASSLLAVEAGELFF.